Listed below are T cell receptor beta chains from one sample, sequenced in a study of cytomegalovirus exposure and HLA in healthy donors. This table comes from immunoSEQ multiplex PCR, and its TCRdb copy is limited to in-frame clones, with some not included. The table lists about 160,000 clones, 86% of them singletons. The specimen sequenced was PBMCs. These receptor sequences come from a woman under 30 in good health and CMV-seronegative. The CDR3 runs from the conserved cysteine through the conserved F or W. A D gene is named only where the DNA matches it firmly. Part of the rows lack a size; the others show once, few, many or a class for expanded clones.

v_call	d_call	j_call	clone_size	cdr3_nt	cdr3_aa
TRBV7-9	.	TRBJ1-2	.	TGTGCCAGCGCGCGGGAAGGAGGCTACACCTTC	CASAREGGYTF
TRBV28	TRBD2	TRBJ2-1	.	TGTGCCAGCAGTTTGGGTAGCGGGAGTGGCGATGAGCAGTTCTTC	CASSLGSGSGDEQFF
TRBV28	TRBD2	TRBJ2-1	.	TGTGCCAGTTTGGAGGCTAGCGGGGCACAAAATGAGCAGTTCTTC	CASLEASGAQNEQFF
TRBV2	.	TRBJ1-5	.	TGTGCCAGCAGCACTGGGAGGGAGGGCAATCAGCCCCAGCATTTT	CASSTGREGNQPQHF
TRBV30	.	TRBJ2-1	.	TGTGCCGGTACGGGACTCCGGGGGATGAGCTCCTACAATGAGCAGTTCTTC	CAGTGLRGMSSYNEQFF
TRBV4-1	TRBD1	TRBJ2-7	.	TGCGCCAGCAGCCAAGTTTTCCGGACAGGGGACAACGAGCAGTACTTC	CASSQVFRTGDNEQYF
TRBV28	.	TRBJ2-1	.	TGTGCCAGCAGCAACTTAGGAGGGAGCTCCTACAATGAGCAGTTCTTC	CASSNLGGSSYNEQFF
TRBV30	.	TRBJ1-2	.	TGTGCCCATTCCGGGACTAATGGCTACACCTTC	CAHSGTNGYTF
TRBV27	.	TRBJ2-1	.	TGTGCCAGCAGTTTTGGGGGCTGGGGGAATGAGCAGTTCTTC	CASSFGGWGNEQFF
TRBV6-5	.	TRBJ1-4	.	TGTGCCAGCCAAGTCATGGGGGGTAAAGAAAAACTGTTTTTT	CASQVMGGKEKLFF
TRBV6-6	TRBD1	TRBJ2-2	.	TGTGCCAGCATTACCGGGACAGGGTACACCGGGGAGCTGTTTTTT	CASITGTGYTGELFF
TRBV9	TRBD2	TRBJ2-1	once	TGTGCCAGCAGCCTAGGACTAGCGGGGAGCTACAATGAGCAGTTCTTC	CASSLGLAGSYNEQFF
TRBV5-8	TRBD1	TRBJ1-5	.	TGTGCCAGCAGCCCTGGGACAGGACTCCTCTATAGCAATCAGCCCCAGCATTTT	CASSPGTGLLYSNQPQHF
TRBV19	.	TRBJ1-4	.	TGTGCCAGTAGTATAGGAAGACAGGTCCCAAGCGAAAAACTGTTTTTT	CASSIGRQVPSEKLFF
TRBV5-6	.	TRBJ1-4	.	TGTGCCAGCAGCTTGGGAGGCCTGAGGGATGAAAAACTGTTTTTT	CASSLGGLRDEKLFF
TRBV30	TRBD1	TRBJ2-4	.	TGTGCCTGGAGCGCCACAGACAGGGGGAACATTCAGTACTTC	CAWSATDRGNIQYF
TRBV7-9	TRBD2	TRBJ2-3	.	TGTGCCAGTCCTTCTAGCGGTGCTCCAGATACGCAGTATTTT	CASPSSGAPDTQYF
TRBV6-1	TRBD2	TRBJ2-7	.	TGTGCCAGCTGCCAGCGGGGTTCTTCCTACGAGCAGTACTTC	CASCQRGSSYEQYF